This TCR beta chain stems from a study of cytomegalovirus exposure and HLA in healthy donors. Across the study: Unique TCRs numbering around 85 million, obtained from HLA-typed donors, made up an early data release. Study observations and caveats: Analyzed later, most CMV-associated TCR beta chains appeared HLA-restricted. In a later analysis, TCR beta V- and J-gene trimming showed a link to a missense DCLRE1C variant. Sequence variants that were highly shared formed a cluster that was likely a sequencing artifact.

In the case of this clone: Its antigen is as yet unknown.

The PCR had 60 Vbeta and 13 Jbeta primers. This table comes from immunoSEQ multiplex PCR, and its TCRdb copy is limited to in-frame clones, with some not included. The table lists roughly 200,000 clones, approximately 78% of them singletons. Trimming removed 4 bases from V and 5 bases from J; junction bases left unmatched: 8. CDR3 length: 14 residues. Germline lookup yields CDR1 GTSNPN and CDR2 SVGIG (reference sequence). The source material was PBMCs. The rearrangement uses TRBV30 and TRBJ2-5; TRBD2 agrees at 9 bases. This TCR was recovered from a woman under 40 in good health and CMV-seropositive. CDR3 DNA sequence: TGTGCCTGGACGGCGGGGGGGCTTTCTGAGACCCAGTACTTC. It is translated as CAWTAGGLSETQYF.